The 29 T cell receptor beta chains in this list originate from one sample, sequenced in a study of cytomegalovirus exposure and HLA in healthy donors. With 60 Vbeta and 13 Jbeta primers, the PCR was carried out. Some clones are missing from TCRdb's copy, which holds only in-frame ones; the method was immunoSEQ multiplex PCR. Of roughly 120,000 clones listed, just under 75% are singletons. The sample taken for sequencing was PBMCs. The receptors come from a man aged 55 to 70 in good health and CMV-seropositive.

V gene TRBV4-1 combines with J gene TRBJ2-5; tentative D call: TRBD1 (6 bases). CDR1 and CDR2 from the germline V gene are MGHRA and YSYEKL. The germline V and J ends were trimmed by 3 bases and 2 bases, with 10 bases remaining between them. This CDR3 comprises 14 residues. The CDR3 region is CASSHLGAQETQYF. The CDR3 nucleotides are TGCGCCAGCAGCCATTTGGGGGCACAAGAGACCCAGTACTTC.

This clone has a handful of counts. This sequence joins TRBV6-5 and TRBJ1-2, with D possibly matching TRBD1 (5 bases). The CDR3 runs to 14 residues. Trimming removed 7 bases from V and 5 bases from J, with 17 bases in between. CDR1 is MNHEY, CDR2 SVGAGI, per germline. The CDR3 DNA sequence: TGTGCCAGCAAAACGGACGGGACTTCGTATGGCTACACCTTC. Amino acid sequence: CASKTDGTSYGYTF.

The rearrangement uses TRBV4-1 and TRBJ1-4; tentatively, D is TRBD1 (5 bases). This CDR3 spans 16 amino acids. Trimming pared 0 bases from V and 5 bases from J, leaving 13 bases between. Germline CDR1 is MGHRA and CDR2 is YSYEKL. The CDR3 loop reads CASSQDARGQNEKLFF. DNA of the CDR3: TGCGCCAGCAGCCAAGATGCAAGGGGTCAAAATGAAAAACTGTTTTTT.

The chain is built from TRBV10-1 and TRBJ2-2; 11 nucleotides agree with TRBD1. Germline V gene sequence: CDR1 WNHNN, CDR2 SYGVQD (reference sequence). V shed 4 bases, J shed 6 bases, and the junction held 4 bases outside the gene matches. The CDR3 covers 15 residues. The CDR3 reads CASSAGTGGPGELFF. The CDR3 coding sequence is TGCGCCAGCAGTGCCGGGACAGGGGGTCCCGGGGAGCTGTTTTTT.

This clone came up once. The rearrangement links TRBV5-4 to TRBJ1-4; TRBD1 matches 7 bases. CDR3 length: 17 amino acids. Germline CDR1 and CDR2: SGHNT and YYREEE (reference sequence). Germline trimming cut 4 bases from V and 7 bases from J; bases unmatched to any gene: 16. In nucleotides, the CDR3 is TGTGCCAGCAGCCCAAAAAATCAAGGGGGCGAGAGTGAAAAACTGTTTTTT. Translated: CASSPKNQGGESEKLFF.

The chain carries TRBV6-1 and TRBJ1-1, with TRBD1 as a possible D gene (6 bases). The CDR3 extends over 15 amino acids. Germline V gives CDR1 MNHNS, CDR2 SASEGT. Trimming removed 2 bases from V and 6 bases from J, with 16 bases in between. Here the CDR3 DNA reads TGTGCCAGCAGTGAAATTCAGGCGGGGGCTTCTGAAGCTTTCTTT. This translates into CASSEIQAGASEAFF.

J is TRBJ1-3 and V is TRBV2; D may be TRBD1 (5 bases). This CDR3 has 15 amino acids. CDR1 and CDR2 from the germline V gene are SNHLY and FYNNEI. V gave up 4 bases and J gave up 8 bases, with 18 bases separating them. DNA of the CDR3: TGTGCCAGCAGTGGTGGGGGGACGGTGGTGTACACCATATATTTT. It codes for CASSGGGTVVYTIYF.

The chain carries TRBV27 and TRBJ2-2; D may be TRBD1 (6 bases). Germline CDR1 MNHEY, CDR2 SMNVEV (reference sequence). The CDR3 has 15 residues. Deletions cut 8 bases from V and 5 bases from J, with 18 bases between. The CDR3 DNA follows: TGTGCCAGCGGTAGGGCGGCAGGGGTAACCGGGGAGCTGTTTTTT. It yields the protein CASGRAAGVTGELFF.

This clone was seen only once. This rearrangement joins TRBV7-2 to TRBJ1-4; no clear D gene. Deletions cut 5 bases from V and 0 bases from J, with 7 bases between. CDR3 length equals 14 residues. Germline V lookup: CDR1 SGHTA, CDR2 FQGNSA. CDR3 region: CASSPGATNEKLFF. CDR3 in DNA: TGTGCCAGCAGCCCGGGAGCAACTAATGAAAAACTGTTTTTT.

The chain is built from TRBV2 and TRBJ2-5; 8 bases match TRBD2. The CDR3 is 14 residues long. Germline CDR1 and CDR2: SNHLY and FYNNEI. V lost 4 bases, J lost 3 bases, and 4 bases stayed unmatched. CDR3 loop: CASSGWTSKETQYF. In nucleotides, the CDR3 is TGTGCCAGCAGTGGGTGGACTAGCAAAGAGACCCAGTACTTC.

The chain has TRBV5-1 and TRBJ1-1, with D possibly TRBD1 on 6 matching bases. The CDR3 covers 13 residues. The V and J ends lost 6 bases and 5 bases respectively, with 14 bases between them. The germline V gene encodes CDR1 SGHRS and CDR2 YFSETQ. CDR3 protein: CASIGGAGTEAFF. The CDR3 coding sequence is TGCGCCAGCATAGGGGGGGCTGGTACTGAAGCTTTCTTT.

This clone came up once. This chain links TRBV28 with TRBJ1-6, with no clear D. The length of the CDR3 is 17 residues. V lost 8 bases to trimming and J lost 9 bases, with 26 bases between them. In germline, CDR1 is MDHEN, CDR2 SYDVKM. CDR3 region: CASFPRLKDIFSSPLHF. The DNA for the CDR3 is TGTGCCAGCTTCCCCCGTTTGAAAGACATTTTCTCTTCACCCCTCCACTTT.

This clone showed up just a few times. The V call is TRBV6-1, the J call TRBJ1-1; tentatively, D is TRBD1 (6 bases). There are 13 residues in the CDR3. Trimming shortened V by 8 bases and J by 9 bases, and 19 bases separated the two germline ends. Germline CDR1 reads MNHNS; CDR2 reads SASEGT. The CDR3 DNA reads TGTGCCAGCGCAAAGACAGGTGAAAAAAAAGCTTTCTTT. It encodes CASAKTGEKKAFF.

In this sample, this clone turned up a few times. The V and J genes are TRBV28 and TRBJ2-7; 8 nucleotides match TRBD1. This CDR3 is built from 18 residues. Trimming at V came to 7 bases and at J to 2 bases, leaving 19 bases not matched to a gene. Germline CDR1 is MDHEN and CDR2 is SYDVKM. CDR3 nucleotides: TGTGCCAGCACTGCCCAACAGGGGGTGGCGGGGTTGGCCTACGAGCAGTACTTC. It yields the protein CASTAQQGVAGLAYEQYF.

This clone was recorded only once. The sample carries other DNA sequences with the same CDR3. The rearrangement uses TRBV19 and TRBJ1-5, with D possibly matching TRBD1 (5 bases). Trimming pared 5 bases from V and 4 bases from J, leaving 12 bases between. Per the germline V gene, CDR1 is LNHDA and CDR2 is SQIVND (reference sequence). The CDR3 has 14 amino acids. The CDR3 protein is CASSPSGGNQPQHF. For the CDR3, the DNA is TGTGCCAGTAGTCCCTCTGGGGGGAATCAGCCCCAGCATTTT.

The chain has TRBV11-1 and TRBJ1-6; D ambiguous. Per germline, CDR1 SGHAT and CDR2 FQDESV (reference sequence). Trimming took off 1 base at V and 10 bases at J, with 8 bases between the two ends. The CDR3 sequence is 13 residues long. CDR3 amino acids: CASSLESESPLHF. As DNA, the CDR3 is TGTGCCAGCAGCTTAGAATCGGAGTCACCCCTCCACTTT.

The V gene is TRBV19, the J gene TRBJ2-1, with 12 bases matching TRBD2. Losses at the gene ends were 5 bases for V and 6 bases for J; bases not matched to a gene: 5. From germline, CDR1 is LNHDA and CDR2 SQIVND (reference sequence). The CDR3 runs to 15 residues. In DNA, the CDR3 is TGTGCCAGTAGTCCTAGCGGGGGGGCCGGCAATGAGCAGTTCTTC. Protein sequence: CASSPSGGAGNEQFF.

The chain couples TRBV5-1 to TRBJ2-2; 7 positions match TRBD1. Germline assignment: CDR1 SGHRS and CDR2 YFSETQ. With 3 bases clipped from V and 0 bases from J, the junction kept 2 bases outside the gene matches. This CDR3 comprises 15 residues. As DNA, the CDR3 is TGCGCCAGCAGCTGGGGGACAGCGAACACCGGGGAGCTGTTTTTT. Its translation is CASSWGTANTGELFF.

This sequence joins TRBV28 and TRBJ1-1, with a weak D call TRBD1 (5 bases). V gave up 5 bases and J gave up 0 bases, with 13 bases separating them. The CDR3 totals 15 residues. CDR1 is MDHEN, CDR2 SYDVKM, per germline. The CDR3 sequence is CASSLRGSVNTEAFF. The CDR3 nucleotides are TGTGCCAGCAGTCTTCGGGGGTCAGTGAACACTGAAGCTTTCTTT.

The chain recombines TRBV7-3 with TRBJ2-2; tentatively, D is TRBD2 (6 bases). There are 16 residues in the CDR3. Trimming pared 3 bases from V and 1 base from J, leaving 12 bases between. Germline values: CDR1 SGHTA, CDR2 FQGTGA. Here the CDR3 reads CASSFLGGMNTGELFF. The CDR3 bases are TGTGCCAGCAGCTTCCTCGGGGGTATGAACACCGGGGAGCTGTTTTTT.

V usage is TRBV18 and J usage is TRBJ1-6; tentatively, D is TRBD1 (5 bases). The CDR3 covers 14 residues. Germline assignment: CDR1 KGHSH and CDR2 LQKENI. V gave up 2 bases and J gave up 10 bases, with 12 bases separating them. CDR3 DNA sequence: TGTGCCAGCTCACCAGAAGGGCAGGGCTCACCCCTCCACTTT. Its translation is CASSPEGQGSPLHF.

The genes are TRBV7-8 and TRBJ2-3, with D tentatively TRBD1 (5 bases). The germline CDR1 and CDR2 sequences are SGHVS and FQNEAQ. The V end was cut by 5 bases, the J end by 1 base, with 16 bases between. The CDR3 is made up of 16 amino acids. CDR3 loop: CASSSRKGSGTDTQYF. The CDR3, as DNA: TGTGCCAGCAGCAGCCGAAAGGGGTCAGGCACAGATACGCAGTATTTT.

This chain links TRBV11-2 with TRBJ1-2; D remains unclear. In germline, CDR1 is SGHAT, CDR2 FQNNGV. V shed 4 bases and J shed 4 bases, with 13 bases lying between them. The length of the CDR3 is 14 residues. The CDR3 bases are TGTGCCAGCAGCTCCATGGGCTCGGCCTATGGCTACACCTTC. It specifies CASSSMGSAYGYTF.

This clone has only a few counts. V and J are TRBV29-1 and TRBJ2-7; 8 bases fit TRBD2. The CDR3 extends over 13 amino acids. From germline, CDR1 is SQVTM and CDR2 ANQGSEA. Germline trimming cut 6 bases from V and 6 bases from J; bases unmatched to any gene: 10. The CDR3 nucleotides are TGCAGCGTCGGCGGGAGGAACAGGGTCGAGCAGTACTTC. This codes for CSVGGRNRVEQYF.

This chain uses TRBV6-8 with TRBJ2-2, with TRBD2 matching 13 bases. The CDR3 is 16 residues long. The germline gives CDR1 MNHGY, CDR2 SAAAGT. Trimming cost V 8 bases and J 0 bases; bases outside gene matches: 3. The DNA of the CDR3 is TGTGCCAGCCGGACTAGCGGGAGACCGAACACCGGGGAGCTGTTTTTT. This sequence encodes CASRTSGRPNTGELFF.

The rearrangement uses TRBV28 and TRBJ2-7; 10 bases map to TRBD1. This CDR3 has 14 amino acids. CDR1 MDHEN and CDR2 SYDVKM come from the germline V gene. Trimming at V came to 6 bases and at J to 4 bases, leaving 6 bases not matched to a gene. The CDR3 DNA follows: TGTGCCAGCAGGTCCGGGACAGGGGAGTACGAGCAGTACTTC. Amino acid sequence: CASRSGTGEYEQYF.

Here the CDR3 DNA reads TGTGCCAGCAGCTTGGAAGGGACTAGCGTAAATGAGCAGTTCTTC. Translated, it gives CASSLEGTSVNEQFF. The chain couples TRBV5-4 to TRBJ2-1; TRBD2 aligns across 10 bases. Trimming removed 0 bases from V and 7 bases from J; junction bases left unmatched: 4. This CDR3 comprises 15 residues. Looked up from germline, CDR1 is SGHNT and CDR2 is YYREEE (reference sequence).

The CDR3 bases are TGTGCCATCAGTGAGTCGAGCGGGACAGGGTATAGAGAGACCCAGTACTTC. Protein: CAISESSGTGYRETQYF. The chain carries TRBV10-3 and TRBJ2-5; 9 bases are shared with TRBD1. Germline assignment: CDR1 ENHRY and CDR2 SYGVKD. With V trimmed by 0 bases and J by 4 bases, 9 bases remained unmatched. CDR3 length: 17 amino acids.

The chain joins TRBV9 to TRBJ1-1; no definite D call. Trimming took 4 bases from V and 4 from J, leaving 14 bases between them. CDR3 length equals 14 residues. CDR1 and CDR2 (germline): SGDLS, YYNGEE. The chain's CDR3 is CASSPRTDLTEAFF. As DNA, the CDR3 is TGTGCCAGCAGCCCGAGAACAGATCTCACTGAAGCTTTCTTT. The whole variable domain, remainder taken from reference TRBV9 and TRBJ1-1, is DSGVTQTPKHLITATGQRVTLRCSPRSGDLSVYWYQQSLDQGLQFLIQYYNGEERAKGNILERFSAQQFPDLHSELNLSSLELGDSALYFCASSPRTDLTEAFFGQGTRLTVV.